A selection of T cell receptor beta chains follows, all from one sample in a study of sequential checkpoint blockade in melanoma. Assay: immunoSEQ multiplex PCR; the TCRdb copy retains only in-frame clones and omits some. The repertoire has about 20,000 clones, approximately 73% of them found once; the top ten carry about 20%. Sequences were derived from CD8+ T cells sorted from blood (inferred from file names), sampled from a patient given nivolumab and ipilimumab in sequence. The receptors originated from a human donor with melanoma. Both conserved end residues are part of each CDR3. Each record gives: clone size, D gene, J gene, V gene, CDR3 protein, CDR3 DNA. D genes are given only for firm matches. Clone size appears in some rows only: once, few, many, or a class for an expanded clone.

-,TRBD2,TRBJ2-1,TRBV4-1,CASSEGLAIGDEQFF,TGCGCCAGCAGCGAAGGACTAGCGATTGGGGATGAGCAGTTCTTC
-,TRBD1,TRBJ2-1,TRBV4-3,CASSRDRGSYNEQFF,TGCGCCAGCAGCCGAGACAGGGGCTCCTACAATGAGCAGTTCTTC
-,-,TRBJ2-1,TRBV5-1,CASSPGTFIYNEQFF,TGCGCCAGCAGCCCCGGGACTTTCATTTACAATGAGCAGTTCTTC
few,-,TRBJ2-7,TRBV28,CASSLGGTYWGEQYF,TGTGCCAGCAGTTTGGGCGGGACCTACTGGGGCGAGCAGTACTTC
-,TRBD1,TRBJ2-7,TRBV4-1,CASSQDWTGTYEQYF,TGCGCCAGCAGCCAAGATTGGACAGGTACTTACGAGCAGTACTTC
-,TRBD2,TRBJ2-6,TRBV7-8,CASSLQGGTGANVLTF,TGTGCCAGCAGCTTACAGGGAGGGACTGGGGCCAACGTCCTGACTTTC
-,TRBD1,TRBJ1-4,TRBV6-1,CASMGQGQKLFF,TGTGCCAGCATGGGACAGGGCCAAAAACTGTTTTTT
few,-,TRBJ2-5,TRBV5-6,CASSFWVVGLTETQYF,TGTGCCAGCAGCTTTTGGGTGGTGGGGCTTACGGAGACCCAGTACTTC
-,-,TRBJ2-4,TRBV11-3,CASSPRDSKNIQYF,TGTGCCAGCAGCCCCCGGGATTCGAAAAACATTCAGTACTTC
-,-,TRBJ2-5,TRBV5-1,CASSLAAGGGQETQYF,TGCGCCAGCAGCTTGGCGGCTGGTGGGGGGCAAGAGACCCAGTACTTC
-,-,TRBJ2-2,TRBV6-1,CASRTQLNTGELFF,TGTGCCAGCAGAACACAGTTGAACACCGGGGAGCTGTTTTTT
-,TRBD2,TRBJ2-1,TRBV7-9,CASSNSGSTKGAGFF,TGTGCCAGCAGCAATAGCGGGAGTACTAAGGGTGCGGGGTTCTTC
-,-,TRBJ2-3,TRBV2,CASSHPGLRGDTQYF,TGTGCCAGCAGTCACCCGGGTCTAAGGGGGGATACGCAGTATTTT
-,-,TRBJ1-4,TRBV28,CASSPEAWRINEKLFF,TGTGCCAGCAGCCCGGAGGCGTGGCGGATTAATGAAAAACTGTTTTTT
-,-,TRBJ1-5,TRBV2,CASSAVRREYNQPQHF,TGTGCCAGCAGCGCCGTCCGCCGGGAGTACAATCAGCCCCAGCATTTT
-,-,TRBJ1-5,TRBV28,CASSFRVGVQPQHF,TGTGCCAGCAGTTTCAGGGTTGGGGTTCAGCCCCAGCATTTT
-,TRBD1,TRBJ1-4,TRBV30,CAWNRGTGNEKLFF,TGTGCCTGGAACCGCGGGACAGGGAATGAAAAACTGTTTTTT
-,TRBD1,TRBJ2-1,TRBV4-1,CASSPPGGLDRGSYNEQFF,TGCGCCAGCAGCCCTCCCGGCGGGTTAGACAGGGGGTCCTACAATGAGCAGTTCTTC
-,-,TRBJ1-1,TRBV30,CAWSVSDRNTEAFF,TGTGCCTGGAGTGTATCCGACAGGAACACTGAAGCTTTCTTT
-,TRBD1,TRBJ1-2,TRBV7-9,CASRDRGNYGYTF,TGTGCCAGCAGGGACAGGGGAAACTATGGCTACACCTTC
-,TRBD1,TRBJ2-1,TRBV7-9,CASSNPRQGDVNEQFF,TGTGCCAGCAGCAACCCTCGACAGGGGGACGTAAATGAGCAGTTCTTC
-,-,TRBJ2-3,TRBV27,CATWRDGGRTDTQYF,TGTGCCACCTGGAGGGACGGCGGACGCACAGATACGCAGTATTTT